The sequence of this T cell receptor beta chain was determined in a study of shared clonotypes between healthy human individuals. About 30,000 T cell genomes, or around 200 ng DNA, went into the sorted-subset replicate PCRs. TCRdb's copy holds only in-frame clones and misses some; the assay was immunoSEQ multiplex PCR. The sample contains some 1,100,000 clones, about 80% of which appear only once. The CDR3 runs 18 residues. The V and J ends lost 0 bases and 0 bases, in that order; junction bases with no gene match: 4. The germline gives CDR1 SGHRS, CDR2 YFSETQ. Points on this clone: Its antigen is as yet unknown.

Study-level findings and limits: The naive CD4 repertoires of several donors were compared, and approximately 4.5% of clonotypes were shared.

All participating donors were Caucasian adults from Nashville, Tennessee. This sequence was found in a man in his late teens or twenties in good health. Some clones in this sample may be carry-over from other donors' samples. V usage is TRBV5-1 and J usage is TRBJ2-3; 13 bases are a match to TRBD2. Input material: memory CD4+ T cells from PBMCs. The sample's subset: CD45RA-negative fraction. CDR3 in DNA: TGCGCCAGCAGCTTGGTCGGGACTAGCGGGGCTAGCACAGATACGCAGTATTTT. Amino acid sequence: CASSLVGTSGASTDTQYF.